The source of this T cell receptor beta chain is a study of blood T cell repertoires in COVID-19. For the study at large: Donors in the United States, Italy and Spain gave samples during acute or convalescent COVID-19.

Sequenced by immunoSEQ multiplex PCR; TCRdb stores in-frame clones only, minus some. The sample lists around 250,000 clones; approximately 86% were seen once. This CDR3 contains 14 residues. The germline V gene encodes CDR1 SGDLS and CDR2 YYNGEE. Trimming cost V 0 bases and J 2 bases, with 7 bases left between them. The sequence was obtained from a man aged 40-55 years with active or convalescent COVID-19. The sequenced sample was peripheral blood. This sequence joins TRBV9 and TRBJ2-3; D remains unclear. The CDR3: CASSVELFTDTQYF. CDR3 in DNA: TGTGCCAGCAGCGTAGAGCTATTCACAGATACGCAGTATTTT. The full variable domain, with the rest looked up from reference TRBV9 and TRBJ2-3, is DSGVTQTPKHLITATGQRVTLRCSPRSGDLSVYWYQQSLDQGLQFLIQYYNGEERAKGNILERFSAQQFPDLHSELNLSSLELGDSALYFCASSVELFTDTQYFGPGTRLTVL.